One sample yielded the 27 T cell receptor beta chains listed below, sequenced in a study of graft-versus-host responses after intestinal transplantation. No antigen has been assigned to these receptors. Assay used: immunoSEQ multiplex PCR; TCRdb lists only in-frame clones, some missing. The sample has around 90,000 clones, 85% to 95% seen once; the top ten hold approximately 0.07%. The sample here was unstimulated CD8+ T cells sorted from spleen or lymph node cells, taken before transplant. These receptor sequences come from a human donor who was the organ donor for an intestinal transplant.

The rearrangement joins TRBV7-9 to TRBJ2-7; 9 positions match TRBD1. This CDR3 has 16 amino acids. Trimming cost V 5 bases and J 3 bases; bases outside gene matches: 11. Germline loops: CDR1 SEHNR, CDR2 FQNEAQ (reference sequence). The CDR3 loop reads CASSRGTGSVGYEQYF. CDR3 nucleotide sequence: TGTGCCAGCAGCCGGGGGACAGGGTCGGTGGGCTACGAGCAGTACTTC.

In nucleotides, the CDR3 is TGCGCCAGCAGCTTGTTGCCAGCCTACGAGCAGTACTTC. It encodes CASSLLPAYEQYF. The chain has TRBV5-1 and TRBJ2-7; no definite D call. Germline assignment: CDR1 SGHRS and CDR2 YFSETQ. The CDR3 extends over 13 amino acids. V was trimmed by 1 base and J by 2 bases, leaving 7 bases between them.

This sequence joins TRBV29-1 and TRBJ2-7, with 8 bases lining up with TRBD1. Trimming took 4 bases from V and 7 from J; bases not matched to a gene: 12. CDR1 is SQVTM and CDR2 is ANQGSEA in the germline V gene. CDR3 size: 14 residues. CDR3 nucleotides: TGCAGCGTTGTAGGAGACAGGGGAAATCATGAGCAGTACTTC. This codes for CSVVGDRGNHEQYF.

The chain carries TRBV9 and TRBJ1-3, with D maybe TRBD1 (5 bases). The germline V gene encodes CDR1 SGDLS and CDR2 YYNGEE. Trimming removed 3 bases at V and 0 bases at J, with 10 bases between. CDR3 length: 15 residues. The CDR3 is CASSADSFSGNTIYF. The CDR3 DNA sequence: TGTGCCAGCAGCGCCGACAGTTTCTCTGGAAACACCATATATTTT.

The chain has TRBV13 and TRBJ2-1; possible D gene TRBD2, 6 bases. Deletions cut 0 bases from V and 5 bases from J, with 17 bases between. Per germline, CDR1 PRHDT and CDR2 FYEKMQ (reference sequence). This CDR3 region has 17 residues. CDR3 in DNA: TGTGCCAGCAGCTTAGGCCTCGGGAGTGGAGAAAACAATGAGCAGTTCTTC. It yields the protein CASSLGLGSGENNEQFF.

CDR3 nucleotides: TGTGCCAGCCGACCACGGGGGGGCAGAAACTCCTACGAGCAGTACTTC. The encoded protein is CASRPRGGRNSYEQYF. The chain is built from TRBV6-6 and TRBJ2-7; 8 bases are shared with TRBD2. The germline V gene encodes CDR1 MNHNY and CDR2 SVGAGI (reference sequence). The CDR3 is made up of 16 amino acids. Trimming at V came to 8 bases and at J to 0 bases, leaving 12 bases not matched to a gene.

V is TRBV29-1 and J is TRBJ1-1; 8 positions match TRBD1. CDR1 SQVTM and CDR2 ANQGSEA come from the germline V gene. The CDR3 has 14 residues. Unmatched junction bases numbered 6, after V lost 6 bases and J lost 0 bases. CDR3 DNA sequence: TGCAGCGTCATCCGGACAGGGTTGAACACTGAAGCTTTCTTT. Translating gives CSVIRTGLNTEAFF.

The chain is built from TRBV9 and TRBJ2-7, with 7 bases aligning to TRBD1. The CDR3 runs 13 residues. Looked up from germline, CDR1 is SGDLS and CDR2 is YYNGEE. Trimming at V came to 3 bases and at J to 3 bases, leaving 3 bases not matched to a gene. The CDR3, as DNA: TGTGCCAGCAGCGGGAACAGGGGCTACGAGCAGTACTTC. It encodes CASSGNRGYEQYF.

The chain uses TRBV2 and TRBJ1-1; 8 nucleotides agree with TRBD1. V lost 7 bases to trimming and J lost 11 bases; unmatched junction nucleotides: 12. The CDR3 covers 13 residues. Looked up from germline, CDR1 is SNHLY and CDR2 is FYNNEI. The CDR3 sequence is CASKDRATDVAFF. The CDR3 DNA follows: TGTGCCAGCAAGGACAGGGCCACAGACGTGGCTTTCTTT.

The CDR3 region is CATSFAGVDYEQYF. CDR3 bases: TGTGCCACCAGCTTCGCAGGGGTGGACTACGAGCAGTACTTC. J is TRBJ2-7 and V is TRBV15; TRBD1 might be the D (6 bases). This CDR3 comprises 14 residues. V gave up 5 bases and J gave up 3 bases, with 14 bases separating them. The germline V gene encodes CDR1 LNHNV and CDR2 YYDKDF (reference sequence).

CDR3 coding DNA: TGTGCCAGTAGTATAGACGGTGGCAGGGGTGGCACTGAAGCTTTCTTT. It translates to CASSIDGGRGGTEAFF. The V and J genes are TRBV19 and TRBJ1-1, with D tentatively TRBD1 (6 bases). The CDR3 is 16 amino acids. Trimming took off 0 bases at V and 4 bases at J, with 15 bases between the two ends. The germline gives CDR1 LNHDA, CDR2 SQIVND (reference sequence).

This clone is a singleton in its sample. This chain uses TRBV27 with TRBJ1-5; TRBD1 might be the D (5 bases). V lost 0 bases, J lost 4 bases, and 10 bases lay in between. Germline CDR1 MNHEY, CDR2 SMNVEV (reference sequence). The CDR3 is 15 residues long. The CDR3 nucleotides are TGTGCCAGCAGTTTATCTCAGGGCGCTAATCAGCCCCAGCATTTT. It specifies CASSLSQGANQPQHF.

V gene TRBV12-5 combines with J gene TRBJ1-1; 7 bases agree with TRBD1. J gave up 11 bases and V 4 bases, and 4 bases lay outside the gene matches. The CDR3 is made up of 11 amino acids. Germline lookup yields CDR1 LGHNT and CDR2 FRNRAP. The CDR3 DNA follows: TGTGCTAGTGGTTCGACAGGGTGGGCTTTCTTT. This codes for CASGSTGWAFF.

The rearrangement links TRBV5-1 to TRBJ2-1; 7 nucleotides line up with TRBD2. This CDR3 spans 14 amino acids. Germline CDR1 is SGHRS and CDR2 is YFSETQ. J lost 3 bases, V lost 9 bases, and 9 bases had no gene match. The CDR3 sequence is CATLSGLLYNEQFF. DNA of the CDR3: TGCGCCACCCTCTCGGGACTACTCTACAATGAGCAGTTCTTC.

This chain uses TRBV9 with TRBJ1-4, with 8 bases identical to TRBD1. This CDR3 is built from 15 residues. V dropped 4 bases and J dropped 8; count of bases not matched to a gene: 10. CDR1 is SGDLS and CDR2 is YYNGEE in the germline V gene. In DNA form, the CDR3 reads TGTGCCAGCAGCTCAAGGACAGGGAGTATGGAAAAACTGTTTTTT. Translated: CASSSRTGSMEKLFF.

The rearrangement uses TRBV5-1 and TRBJ2-1; perhaps TRBD2 as D (6 bases). The CDR3 runs 18 residues. Germline V CDR1 and CDR2: SGHRS, YFSETQ. V lost 1 base to trimming and J lost 1 base, with 18 bases between them. For the CDR3, the DNA is TGCGCCAGCAGCTTGAGGTTCGGGGGTAGGGGATCCTACAATGAGCAGTTCTTC. Translating it yields CASSLRFGGRGSYNEQFF.

V and J are TRBV5-6 and TRBJ2-5, with D uncertain. The better agreement between TRBJ2-7 and the DNA end casts doubt on the J call. The CDR3 sequence is 12 residues long. Germline V gene data show CDR1 as SGHDT and CDR2 as YYEEEE. CDR3 sequence: CASSFGSYEQYF. The CDR3 coding sequence is TGTGCCAGCAGTTTCGGTTCATACGAGCAGTACTTC.

The chain has TRBV19 and TRBJ2-7, with D uncertain. This CDR3 region has 14 residues. CDR1 and CDR2 from the germline V gene are LNHDA and SQIVND (reference sequence). Trimming left V 6 bases short and J 0 bases short, with 12 bases between. CDR3 coding DNA: TGTGCCAGTAGCCGTTACGGTTCCTCCTACGAGCAGTACTTC. Amino acid sequence: CASSRYGSSYEQYF.

The chain has TRBV20-1 and TRBJ2-7; 8 bases match TRBD1. The V gene's germline CDR1 is DFQATT and CDR2 SNEGSKA (reference sequence). The CDR3 contains 11 residues. The V gene end was trimmed by 7 bases and the J gene end by 6 bases; junction bases not matched to a gene: 5. CDR3 protein: CSVLTGVEQYF. CDR3 in DNA: TGCAGTGTTTTGACAGGGGTCGAGCAGTACTTC.

The CDR3 here is CASSSLAEQETQYF. For the CDR3, the DNA is TGTGCCAGCAGTTCTCTAGCCGAACAAGAGACCCAGTACTTC. The chain links TRBV28 to TRBJ2-5; a possible D gene is TRBD2 (5 bases). Between the trimmed V and J ends, which lost 4 bases and 2 bases, there was a span of 11 bases. Germline-derived CDR1 and CDR2 are MDHEN and SYDVKM. The CDR3 covers 14 residues.

The chain has TRBV29-1 and TRBJ2-1, with D unclear. The CDR3 spans 11 residues. Between the trimmed V and J ends, which lost 8 bases and 5 bases, there was a span of 10 bases. Per the germline V gene, CDR1 is SQVTM and CDR2 is ANQGSEA. CDR3 DNA sequence: TGCAGCCTACAGTGGAACAATGAGCAGTTCTTC. As protein: CSLQWNNEQFF.

Remarks on this clone: Other DNA sequences in this specimen translate into the identical CDR3. The chain uses TRBV11-2 and TRBJ1-1; 11 bases map to TRBD1. J was trimmed by 12 bases and V by 1 base; bases with no gene match: 4. CDR1 is SGHAT and CDR2 is FQNNGV in the germline V gene. The CDR3 runs 13 residues. The CDR3 here is CASSLGGQGASFF. DNA of the CDR3: TGTGCCAGCAGCTTAGGTGGACAGGGGGCATCTTTCTTT.

In its sample, this clone was seen once. This chain uses TRBV28 with TRBJ1-5, with 10 bases that match TRBD1. This CDR3 contains 16 residues. CDR1 MDHEN and CDR2 SYDVKM come from the germline V gene. V shed 9 bases, J shed 5 bases, and the junction held 13 bases outside the gene matches. CDR3 loop: CASATLWTGGYQPQHF. In DNA form, the CDR3 reads TGTGCCAGTGCTACCCTATGGACAGGGGGGTATCAGCCCCAGCATTTT.

The genes are TRBV11-2 and TRBJ2-5; tentative D call: TRBD1 (7 bases). The DNA end favors TRBJ2-7, so the J call may be wrong. Looked up from germline, CDR1 is SGHAT and CDR2 is FQNNGV. This CDR3 contains 17 residues. Written as DNA, the CDR3 is TGTGCCAGCAGCTTCACCGGAGGGGGCCTCCTTTCCTACGAGCAGTACTTC. It codes for CASSFTGGGLLSYEQYF.

CDR3 nucleotides: TGTGCCACCAGCAGATCCCCGACAAAACAGGGTAGCTCCTACAATGAGCAGTTCTTC. Encoded protein: CATSRSPTKQGSSYNEQFF. This chain links TRBV15 with TRBJ2-1, with D perhaps matching TRBD1 (6 bases). This CDR3 spans 19 amino acids. Germline V gene data show CDR1 as LNHNV and CDR2 as YYDKDF (reference sequence). Trimming stripped 2 bases from V and 0 bases from J, with 20 bases between. The full variable domain, completed using reference TRBV15 and TRBJ2-1, is DAMVIQNPRYQVTQFGKPVTLSCSQTLNHNVMYWYQQKSSQAPKLLFHYYDKDFNNEADTPDNFQSRRPNTSFCFLDIRSPGLGDTAMYLCATSRSPTKQGSSYNEQFFGPGTRLTVL.

This clone has just one count. The chain uses TRBV28 and TRBJ2-1; 14 bases are a match to TRBD2. The CDR3 is 17 amino acids. Looked up from germline, CDR1 is MDHEN and CDR2 is SYDVKM. The V and J ends lost 6 bases and 7 bases, in that order; junction bases with no gene match: 11. The CDR3 DNA reads TGTGCCAGCAGCCGCCCGGGACTAGCGGGAGATCCAAATGAGCAGTTCTTC. Translating it yields CASSRPGLAGDPNEQFF.

Comment on this clone: Its ends do not fully match the called genes, so a read error is possible. Other nucleotide sequences in the sample specify the same CDR3. The chain links TRBV13 to TRBJ1-1; D unclear. The CDR3 is made up of 14 amino acids. Germline V CDR1 and CDR2: PRHDT, FYEKMQ (reference sequence). The CDR3, as DNA: TGTGCCAGCAGCTTAGGCGGTCGTAGCACTGAGGCTTTCTTT. It specifies CASSLGGRSTEAFF.